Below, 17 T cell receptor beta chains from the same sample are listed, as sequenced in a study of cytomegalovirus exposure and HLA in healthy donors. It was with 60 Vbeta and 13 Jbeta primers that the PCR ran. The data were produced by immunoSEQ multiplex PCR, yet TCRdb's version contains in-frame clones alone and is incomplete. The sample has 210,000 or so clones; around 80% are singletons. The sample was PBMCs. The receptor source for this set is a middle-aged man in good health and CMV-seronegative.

CDR3 DNA sequence: TGTGCCAGCAGCTTAAATAGCGGGGGGTATGGATTGGAAGAGACCCAGTACTTC. Encoded protein: CASSLNSGGYGLEETQYF. V and J are TRBV7-7 and TRBJ2-5; TRBD2 matches 10 bases. This CDR3 comprises 18 residues. V was clipped by 2 bases and J by 3 bases; unmatched bases: 12. Germline loops: CDR1 SSHAT, CDR2 FNYEAQ (reference sequence).

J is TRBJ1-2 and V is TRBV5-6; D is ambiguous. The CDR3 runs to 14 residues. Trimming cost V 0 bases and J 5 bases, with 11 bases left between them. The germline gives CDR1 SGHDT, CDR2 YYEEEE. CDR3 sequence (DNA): TGTGCCAGCAGCTTGGAACAGTACCGATATGGCTACACCTTC. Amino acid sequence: CASSLEQYRYGYTF.

The CDR3 sequence is CASSMLAGVPGEQYF. CDR3 DNA sequence: TGTGCCAGCAGCATGCTAGCGGGGGTTCCAGGCGAGCAGTACTTC. The rearrangement joins TRBV7-2 to TRBJ2-7; TRBD2 matches 10 bases. V lost 5 bases, J lost 6 bases, and 10 bases stayed unmatched. The CDR3 is 15 amino acids. Germline V gene lookup returns CDR1 SGHTA and CDR2 FQGNSA. Combining the CDR3 with reference TRBV7-2 and TRBJ2-7 gives the whole variable domain GAGVSQSPSNKVTEKGKDVELRCDPISGHTALYWYRQSLGQGLEFLIYFQGNSAPDKSGLPSDRFSAERTGGSVSTLTIQRTQQEDSAVYLCASSMLAGVPGEQYFGPGTRLTVT.

The CDR3 sequence: CASSPTTGQSYGYTF. The CDR3 nucleotides read TGCGCCAGCAGCCCAACGACAGGGCAGAGCTATGGCTACACCTTC. The chain uses TRBV4-3 and TRBJ1-2, with TRBD1 matching over 7 bases. The CDR3 loop spans 15 amino acids. The junction had 9 bases not matched to a gene; V was cut back by 4 bases and J by 4 bases. In germline, CDR1 is LGHNA, CDR2 YSLEER.

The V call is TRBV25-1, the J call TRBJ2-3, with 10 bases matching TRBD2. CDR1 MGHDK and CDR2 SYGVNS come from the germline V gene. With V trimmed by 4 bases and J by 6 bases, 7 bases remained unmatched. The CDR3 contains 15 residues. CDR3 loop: CASSALAGSRDTQYF. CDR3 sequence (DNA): TGTGCCAGCAGTGCACTAGCGGGGAGTCGGGATACGCAGTATTTT.

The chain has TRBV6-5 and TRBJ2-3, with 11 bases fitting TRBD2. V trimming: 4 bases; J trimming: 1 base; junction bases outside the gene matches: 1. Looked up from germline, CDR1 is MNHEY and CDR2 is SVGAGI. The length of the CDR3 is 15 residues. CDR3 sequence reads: CASSFSGGGTDTQYF. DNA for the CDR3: TGTGCCAGCAGTTTTAGCGGGGGGGGCACAGATACGCAGTATTTT.

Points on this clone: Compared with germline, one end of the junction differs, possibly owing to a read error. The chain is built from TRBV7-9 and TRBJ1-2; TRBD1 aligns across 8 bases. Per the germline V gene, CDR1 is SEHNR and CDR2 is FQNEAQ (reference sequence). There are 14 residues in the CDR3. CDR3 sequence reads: CSSTFAGQGYGYTF. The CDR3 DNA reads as TGTTCCAGCACCTTTGCTGGACAGGGCTATGGCTACACCTTC.

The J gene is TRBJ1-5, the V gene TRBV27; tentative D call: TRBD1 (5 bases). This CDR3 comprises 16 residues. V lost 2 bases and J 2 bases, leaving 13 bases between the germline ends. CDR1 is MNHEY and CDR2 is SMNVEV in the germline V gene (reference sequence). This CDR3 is CASSLEAGLGNQPQHF. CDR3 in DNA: TGTGCCAGCAGTTTAGAGGCAGGGCTGGGCAATCAGCCCCAGCATTTT.

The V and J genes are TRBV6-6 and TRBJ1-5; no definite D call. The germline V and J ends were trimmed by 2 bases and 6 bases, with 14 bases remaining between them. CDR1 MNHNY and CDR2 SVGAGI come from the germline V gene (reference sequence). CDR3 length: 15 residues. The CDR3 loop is CASSYAVPALQPQHF. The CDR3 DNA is TGTGCCAGCAGTTACGCAGTTCCCGCCCTTCAGCCCCAGCATTTT.

The CDR3 bases are TGCGCCAGCAGCGGACCAGAGACGGGAGGGATTTCACCCCTCCACTTT. Residues: CASSGPETGGISPLHF. The chain links TRBV5-1 to TRBJ1-6; D unresolved. Germline V lookup: CDR1 SGHRS, CDR2 YFSETQ. Trimming removed 4 bases at V and 9 bases at J, with 20 bases between. This CDR3 has 16 residues.

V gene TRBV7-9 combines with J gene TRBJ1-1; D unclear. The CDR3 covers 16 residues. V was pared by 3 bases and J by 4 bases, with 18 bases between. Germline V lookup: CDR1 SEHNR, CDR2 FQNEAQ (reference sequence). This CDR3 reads CASSFPTSSISTEAFF. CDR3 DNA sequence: TGTGCCAGCAGCTTTCCTACTTCATCGATAAGCACTGAAGCTTTCTTT.

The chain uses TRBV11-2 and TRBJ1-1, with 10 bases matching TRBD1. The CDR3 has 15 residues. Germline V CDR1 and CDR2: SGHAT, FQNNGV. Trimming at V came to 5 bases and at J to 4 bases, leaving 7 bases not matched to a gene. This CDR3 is CASSEDRGMFTEAFF. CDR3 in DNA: TGTGCCAGCAGCGAGGACAGGGGGATGTTCACTGAAGCTTTCTTT.

In DNA, the CDR3 is TGTGCCATCAGTGAGCCTGCGGACAGCCTTAAACTGTTTTTT. Its protein product is CAISEPADSLKLFF. V and J are TRBV10-3 and TRBJ1-4, with D perhaps matching TRBD1 (6 bases). This CDR3 comprises 14 residues. Germline CDR1 is ENHRY and CDR2 is SYGVKD. V lost 2 bases and J lost 11, with 15 bases in between.

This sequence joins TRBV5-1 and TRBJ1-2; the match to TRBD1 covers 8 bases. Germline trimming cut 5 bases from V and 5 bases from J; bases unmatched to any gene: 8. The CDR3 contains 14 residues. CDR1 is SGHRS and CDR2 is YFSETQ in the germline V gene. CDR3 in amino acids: CASRLNRGGYGYTF. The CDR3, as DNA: TGCGCCAGCAGGCTGAACAGGGGGGGATATGGCTACACCTTC.

DNA for the CDR3: TGTGCCAGCAGTCCGTGGGGACAGCAAGAGACCCAGTACTTC. It encodes CASSPWGQQETQYF. This rearrangement joins TRBV27 to TRBJ2-5; 7 nucleotides align to TRBD1. Per the germline V gene, CDR1 is MNHEY and CDR2 is SMNVEV (reference sequence). The CDR3 is 14 residues long. V shed 5 bases, J shed 2 bases, and the junction held 5 bases outside the gene matches.

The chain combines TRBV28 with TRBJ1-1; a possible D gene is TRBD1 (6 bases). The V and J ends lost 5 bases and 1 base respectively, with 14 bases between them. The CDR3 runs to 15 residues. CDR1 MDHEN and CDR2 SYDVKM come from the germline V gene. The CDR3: CASSGTGNQNTEAFF. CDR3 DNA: TGTGCCAGCAGTGGAACAGGGAACCAGAACACTGAAGCTTTCTTT.

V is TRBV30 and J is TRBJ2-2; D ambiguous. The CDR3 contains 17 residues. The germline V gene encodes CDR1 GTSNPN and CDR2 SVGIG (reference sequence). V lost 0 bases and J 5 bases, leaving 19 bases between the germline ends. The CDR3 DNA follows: TGTGCCTGGAGTGTAACTTTCACCGGGTATGAGACCGGGGAGCTGTTTTTT. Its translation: CAWSVTFTGYETGELFF.